The source of this T cell receptor (beta chain) is a study of T cells after yellow fever vaccination (dated 2019 in TCRdb). For the study in its entirety: The SMART-Seq v4 Ultra Low Input RNA kit was used to prepare libraries from fractions with low cell numbers. Two healthy male donors made up the cohort, one aged 18 to 29 years and the other aged 30 to 40 years. Bulk TCR alpha and beta repertoires were sequenced longitudinally to track T-cell clones before and after primary and booster YFV17D yellow fever vaccination. Blood was collected at multiple timepoints before and after primary and secondary immunization, and bulk PBMC replicates and cell subsets were isolated.

This specimen's treatment or condition label, per the study, means: live attenuated yellow fever vaccine strain. Two biological replicates of bulk PBMCs were collected at each blood-draw timepoint. PBMCs were isolated from peripheral blood using a standard Ficoll-Paque protocol. TriZol was used to extract RNA from bulk PBMCs, from CD4 and CD8 fractions, and from dextramer-positive and dextramer-negative fractions. From the germline V gene (reference sequence), CDR1 is LNHNV and CDR2 is YYDKDF. The CDR3 runs 15 amino acids, cysteine and phenylalanine included. Only CDR3 DNA is held: 45 bases, read in frame from base 1. V and J lose 0 bases and 5 bases, and a span of 12 bases separates them. What the research found in general, with its limitations: Computational filtering was needed because FACS-sorted repertoires could contain abundant contaminating clonotypes from the bulk population. A small share of clonotypes occurred in both CD4 and CD8 compartments, likely arising from convergent recombination. The secondary T-cell response was found to be weaker but faster than the primary response, with a peak reached on day 5 rather than on day 15. Only a couple of donors were included in the study, so the extent to which the findings can be generalized is limited. After the booster, most of the clones that had expanded following primary vaccination were detected again (roughly 96% of CD4 and around 90% of CD8), which suggests that memory was broadly maintained.

For sequencing, an Illumina NovaSeq 6000 was employed. Synthesis of TCR cDNA relied on 5'RACE template switching, a step that introduced a universal primer site along with unique molecular identifiers. Priming of cDNA synthesis was performed from both the TCR alpha and TCR beta constant segments. Two PCR steps were used to amplify libraries, with sample barcodes and sequencing adapters being added in the second step. Libraries were sequenced on Illumina HiSeq 2500 (2x100 bp) or NovaSeq (2x150 bp). In the authors' own workflow: Demultiplexing of reads and collapsing into UMI consensus sequences were performed with MIGEC, and V(D)J alignment was carried out with MiXCR. Vaccine-responding clonotypes were defined with edgeR using replicate PBMC samples, requiring FDR below 0.01 and a log2 fold change above 5 up to day 15. Each bulk clonotype was labeled CD4 or CD8 based on which sequenced repertoire, CD4 or CD8, contained the clonotype at higher abundance. Using fastp trimming at Q25 and MiXCR clonotype assembly, TCRdb reanalyzed the public sequencing data and kept in-frame beta chains. CDR3 protein duplicates are merged, each entry listing the most common genes and DNA. Here the V and J calls rest on TCRdb's processing, not on the authors' analysis. The sample table shows 250,000 to 400,000 distinct CDR3 sequences, and approximately 4% are seen once. The ten top clones hold about 26% of the sample.

On this clonotype itself: Its specific antigen is unknown. Base qualities were left out, and no much larger clone turns up one base away.

The sequence links TRBV15 to TRBJ2-3; no D gene is confidently identified. This sequence was found in a man aged 18 to 35 who received the YFV17D yellow fever vaccine. This specimen was PBMCs, taken 5 days after the yellow fever booster vaccination. The CDR3: CATSRDTGTGDTQYF. The nucleotide sequence reads TGTGCCACCAGCAGAGATACTGGAACCGGAGATACGCAGTATTTT.